A selection of T cell receptor beta chains follows, all from one sample in a study of cytomegalovirus exposure and HLA in healthy donors. The method was immunoSEQ multiplex PCR; TCRdb's version includes in-frame clones alone and lacks a portion of them. Recorded for this sample: 150,000 to 200,000 clones. Sequenced material: PBMCs. The receptors originated from a boy between 10 and 17 years old in good health and CMV-seronegative. CDR3s include the opening cysteine and the closing phenylalanine or tryptophan. The order of the fields is V gene, J gene, CDR3 protein.

TRBV7-8,TRBJ1-1,CASSPGQNTEAFF
TRBV6-1,TRBJ1-5,CASSARAPGGNQPQHF
TRBV4-3,TRBJ1-4,CASSQDGRVDEKLFF
TRBV6-6,TRBJ2-5,CASSYLAGGQETQYF
TRBV5-5,TRBJ1-1,CASSRHPGVYTEAFF
TRBV7-2,TRBJ2-5,CASSHSGTAYQETQYF
TRBV5-4,TRBJ2-7,CASRIRGQPYEQYF
TRBV7-9,TRBJ1-2,CASSPPDRLDYGYTF
TRBV7-3,TRBJ2-3,CASSRTSGGGTDTQYF
TRBV5-8,TRBJ2-7,CASSIRQGRFHEQYF
TRBV29-1,TRBJ2-1,CSVVQYNEQFF
TRBV6-1,TRBJ1-2,CASSETWAVGYGYTF
TRBV5-1,TRBJ2-5,CASSFIIGTGEETQYF
TRBV19,TRBJ2-6,CASTRVAGANVLTF
TRBV6-1,TRBJ2-2,CASSEIGLAGELFF
TRBV7-2,TRBJ1-1,CASSLDTGTEAFF
TRBV2,TRBJ1-2,CASSGYRDSYGYTF
TRBV7-9,TRBJ2-1,CASSLVGGLYEQFF